These 7 T cell receptor beta chains were sequenced from one sample in a study of post-analysis software for immune sequencing data. Researchers reported that TCR beta cDNA libraries carried unique molecular identifiers. TCRdb fed the PCR reads into MiXCR, producing one record per CDR3 protein. The table has fewer than 900,000 distinct CDR3 sequences, approximately 44% seen once; the top ten hold 4% to 5%. Study-wide points: Patients showed TRBV5-6, TRBV5-1 and TRBV20-1 among a handful of TRBV segments more frequent than in controls.

Antigens for these TCRs are unknown. Specimen: blood. Receptor source: a girl under 18 with multiple sclerosis.

There are a few counts of this clonotype. J is TRBJ2-7 and V is TRBV9; 7 nucleotides agree with TRBD1. V dropped 4 bases and J dropped 2; count of bases not matched to a gene: 6. The germline gives CDR1 SGDLS, CDR2 YYNGEE. This CDR3 contains 14 residues. The CDR3 bases are TGTGCCAGCAGCCCCGACAGGGTGCCCTACGAGCAGTACTTC. The encoded protein is CASSPDRVPYEQYF. The whole variable domain, remainder taken from reference TRBV9 and TRBJ2-7, is DSGVTQTPKHLITATGQRVTLRCSPRSGDLSVYWYQQSLDQGLQFLIQYYNGEERAKGNILERFSAQQFPDLHSELNLSSLELGDSALYFCASSPDRVPYEQYFGPGTRLTVT.

This clonotype has only a few counts. V is TRBV28 and J is TRBJ1-1; 8 bases fit TRBD1. The J segment lost 4 bases and the V segment lost 3 bases, leaving 4 bases of the junction unmatched. From germline, CDR1 is MDHEN and CDR2 SYDVKM. This CDR3 has 14 amino acids. The CDR3 protein is CASSLGQAVTEAFF. In DNA form, the CDR3 reads TGTGCCAGCAGTTTGGGACAGGCGGTCACTGAAGCTTTCTTT.

The chain uses TRBV10-3 and TRBJ2-5; 7 bases are shared with TRBD2. Germline loops: CDR1 ENHRY, CDR2 SYGVKD. J was trimmed by 4 bases and V by 5 bases; bases with no gene match: 4. The length of the CDR3 is 13 residues. CDR3 in amino acids: CAISTLAGETQYF. For the CDR3, the DNA is TGTGCCATCAGTACGTTAGCGGGAGAGACCCAGTACTTC.

This chain links TRBV12-3 or TRBV12-4 with TRBJ2-2; D may match TRBD1 or TRBD2 (5 bases each). V shed 1 base and J shed 3 bases, with 9 bases lying between them. CDR3 length equals 15 residues. The CDR3: CASSLEWGHTGELFF. CDR3 coding DNA: TGTGCCAGCAGTTTAGAATGGGGACACACCGGGGAGCTGTTTTTT.

The CDR3 region has the DNA TGCGCCAGCAGCCGGTTACAGGAGAGCAATCAGCCCCAGCATTTT. Translated, it gives CASSRLQESNQPQHF. The genes are TRBV4-1 and TRBJ1-5, with D possibly TRBD1 on 5 matching bases. V lost 4 bases to trimming and J lost 1 base, with 11 bases between them. The CDR3 is 15 amino acids. The germline V gene encodes CDR1 MGHRA and CDR2 YSYEKL.

V usage is TRBV29-1 and J usage is TRBJ1-2, with unresolved D. The CDR3 is 14 residues long. Between the trimmed V and J ends, which lost 7 bases and 2 bases, there was a span of 17 bases. Germline V gene sequence: CDR1 SQVTM, CDR2 ANQGSEA. The CDR3, as DNA: TGCAGCGCCCCATTTCTGGGTACAAACTATGGCTACACCTTC. The encoded protein is CSAPFLGTNYGYTF.

This clonotype showed up just a few times. The chain carries TRBV4-3 and TRBJ2-3; TRBD1 matches 11 bases. The CDR3 extends over 17 amino acids. Looked up from germline, CDR1 is LGHNA and CDR2 is YSLEER. V gave up 1 base and J gave up 4 bases; unmatched junction bases: 7. The CDR3 sequence: CASSQGRTGGAADTQYF. The CDR3 DNA reads as TGCGCCAGCAGCCAAGGCCGGACAGGGGGCGCGGCAGATACGCAGTATTTT.